This T cell receptor (beta chain) was recorded in a study of shared clonotypes between healthy human individuals. Study summary: Every donor yielded three CD4 naive, three CD4 memory, two CD8 naive and one CD8 memory plate.

On sorted subsets, replicate PCRs used about 180 ng DNA, or 25,000 to 35,000 T cell genomes. TCRdb keeps only in-frame clones here, not all; method: immunoSEQ multiplex PCR. The sample has approximately 720,000 clones; about two thirds are singletons. V shed 6 bases and J 4 bases; nucleotides not matched to a gene: 5. The CDR3 consists of 14 residues. The germline CDR1 and CDR2 sequences are SGHDT and YYEEEE. This chain connects TRBV5-6 to TRBJ1-3, with 9 bases that match TRBD1. The sequenced material came from memory CD4+ T cells sorted from blood. Subset denoted: CD45RA-negative fraction. The receptor's source is a woman aged 30 to 39 in good health. The DNA of the CDR3 is TGTGCCAGCAACGACAGGGGGTCAGGAAACACCATATATTTT. It is translated as CASNDRGSGNTIYF.